This TCR beta chain emerged from a study of identical twins. Whole-study findings and limits: Beta clonotypes that were abundant in cord blood contained fewer insertions, a pattern absent from memory repertoires. Rather than following the same donors, the conclusions depended on cross-sectional statistical analysis.

Points on this clonotype: The antigen is not known.

TCRdb passed the 5' RACE reads through MiXCR, listing each CDR3 protein once. Of 350,000 to 400,000 distinct CDR3 sequences in the sample, around 9.7% were seen once. V gave up 4 bases and J gave up 7 bases; unmatched junction bases: 13. This CDR3 comprises 17 residues. Germline V CDR1 and CDR2: SGHRS, YFSETQ. The rearrangement links TRBV5-1 to TRBJ2-1; 11 bases fit TRBD2. Input material: naive T cells sorted from blood. This clonotype was sampled from a woman aged 50 to 60 in good health. This CDR3 is CASSPSQLAGGMNEQFF. The CDR3 DNA follows: TGCGCCAGCAGCCCCAGTCAGTTAGCGGGAGGGATGAATGAGCAGTTCTTC.